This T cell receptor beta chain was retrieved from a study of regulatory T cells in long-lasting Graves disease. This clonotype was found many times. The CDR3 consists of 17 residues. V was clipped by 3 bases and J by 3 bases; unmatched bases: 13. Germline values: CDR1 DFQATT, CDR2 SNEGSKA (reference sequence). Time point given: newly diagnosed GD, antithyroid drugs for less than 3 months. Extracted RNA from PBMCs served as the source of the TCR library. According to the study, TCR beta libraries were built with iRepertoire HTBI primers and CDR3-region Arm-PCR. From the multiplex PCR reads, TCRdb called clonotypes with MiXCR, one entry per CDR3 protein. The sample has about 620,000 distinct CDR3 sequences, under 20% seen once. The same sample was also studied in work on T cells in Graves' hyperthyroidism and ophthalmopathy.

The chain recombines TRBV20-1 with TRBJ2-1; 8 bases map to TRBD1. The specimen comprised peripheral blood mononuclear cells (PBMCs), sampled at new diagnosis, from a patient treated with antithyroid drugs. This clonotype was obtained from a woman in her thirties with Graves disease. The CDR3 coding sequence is TGCAGTGCTAGTCCAGGGGGCAAGCTCTGGGGCTACAATGAGCAGTTCTTC. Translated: CSASPGGKLWGYNEQFF.